This T cell receptor beta chain was captured in a study of glioma-infiltrating T cells. Overall study: Around 1 million peripheral T cells were targeted at about 4.5- to 11-fold coverage.

TCR alpha and beta CDR3 regions were amplified from RNA using iRepertoire nested multiplex PCR. TCRdb used MiXCR to reprocess the multiplex PCR reads, holding one entry per CDR3 protein. Found here are about 410,000 distinct CDR3 sequences, about 40% of them singletons; the top ten hold around 12%. With regard to this clonotype: Its specificity is not known.

This CDR3 is built from 15 residues. J lost 0 bases, V lost 8 bases, and 9 bases had no gene match. The germline CDR1 and CDR2 sequences are MDHEN and SYDVKM. Overall study findings and caveats: Tissue and blood shared very few CDR3 sequences. Shared blood CDR3 signature motifs marked patients with low tissue-blood divergence. Above-expected tissue-blood divergence occurred in all gliomas, most in low-grade ones.

The receptor comes from a human donor with low-grade glioma or glioblastoma, undergoing nonglioma brain surgery, or in good health (not recorded which). The sequencing sample was made of glioma tissue, nonneoplastic brain tissue, or PBMCs (not recorded which). The V gene is TRBV28, the J gene TRBJ1-1; TRBD1 agrees at 7 bases. The CDR3 protein is CASRHRGLLNTEAFF. The DNA of the CDR3 is TGTGCCAGCCGTCACAGGGGCCTACTGAACACTGAAGCTTTCTTT.